Following are 16 T cell receptor beta chains from one sample sequenced in a study of early T cells in non-severe SARS-CoV-2 infection. TCRdb re-called the 5' RACE reads through MiXCR, storing one row per CDR3 protein. This table holds 79,000 or so distinct CDR3 sequences, around 13% found once. Source material: whole blood. Receptor source: an adult who was a healthcare worker with PCR-confirmed SARS-CoV-2 infection or an uninfected control (not recorded which).

The V and J genes are TRBV30 and TRBJ2-3, with unresolved D. Germline V gives CDR1 GTSNPN, CDR2 SVGIG (reference sequence). The CDR3 contains 14 residues. Trimming pared 3 bases from V and 1 base from J, leaving 11 bases between. CDR3 nucleotide sequence: TGTGCCTGGAGCGCGCCCTCAGGCACAGATACGCAGTATTTT. It encodes CAWSAPSGTDTQYF.

This clonotype was found a few times. This chain links TRBV19 with TRBJ2-3, with TRBD2 matching over 11 bases. Germline V gives CDR1 LNHDA, CDR2 SQIVND (reference sequence). The J segment lost 3 bases and the V segment lost 4 bases, leaving 3 bases of the junction unmatched. CDR3 length equals 15 residues. The CDR3 DNA follows: TGTGCCAGTAGTACCACTAGCGGGAGAACAGATACGCAGTATTTT. The encoded protein is CASSTTSGRTDTQYF.

This clonotype has ten or more counts. The chain carries TRBV2 and TRBJ2-5; 7 bases match TRBD2. The junction had 6 bases not matched to a gene; V was cut back by 4 bases and J by 4 bases. This CDR3 has 14 amino acids. The V gene's germline CDR1 is SNHLY and CDR2 FYNNEI. CDR3 nucleotides: TGTGCCAGCAGTGTTTGGGGAGGGCGAGAGACCCAGTACTTC. It is translated as CASSVWGGRETQYF.

The chain is built from TRBV6-2 or TRBV6-3 and TRBJ2-3; D is tentatively TRBD1 or TRBD2 (6 bases each). Germline V CDR1 and CDR2: MNHEY, SVGEGT. V was pared by 6 bases and J by 4 bases, with 23 bases between. The CDR3 totals 17 residues. The CDR3 sequence is CASSPLLWGAFADTQYF. Here the CDR3 DNA reads TGTGCCAGCAGCCCTCTCCTCTGGGGGGCGTTTGCAGATACGCAGTATTTT.

The rearrangement uses TRBV6-5 and TRBJ2-7; 7 bases line up with TRBD2. CDR3 length: 17 amino acids. The germline CDR1 and CDR2 sequences are MNHEY and SVGAGI. The V gene end was trimmed by 0 bases and the J gene end by 1 base; junction bases not matched to a gene: 9. CDR3 residues: CASSYSRQRGSSYEQYF. Written as DNA, the CDR3 is TGTGCCAGCAGTTACTCGAGACAGCGGGGCTCATCCTACGAGCAGTACTTC.

This clonotype was recorded only once. Being one base from a much bigger clone, this may be a read error. The chain joins TRBV20-1 to TRBJ2-1, with 14 bases identical to TRBD2. CDR1 and CDR2 from the germline V gene are DFQATT and SNEGSKA (reference sequence). CDR3 size: 15 residues. This CDR3 is CSAGTSGRAHNKQFF. The DNA for the CDR3 is TGCAGTGCGGGGACTAGCGGGAGAGCCCACAATAAGCAGTTCTTC.

This clonotype was found many times. V is TRBV28 and J is TRBJ2-2; TRBD1 matches 7 bases. This CDR3 has 14 residues. Germline assignment: CDR1 MDHEN and CDR2 SYDVKM. The J segment lost 6 bases and the V segment lost 9 bases, leaving 10 bases of the junction unmatched. The CDR3 spells CASLRQGRAGELFF. The CDR3 DNA reads as TGTGCCAGTCTCAGACAGGGAAGGGCCGGGGAGCTGTTTTTT.

The sample holds a few counts of this clonotype. This chain links TRBV6-5 with TRBJ2-2, with unresolved D. The germline gives CDR1 MNHEY, CDR2 SVGAGI. V lost 7 bases and J lost 2, with 8 bases in between. There are 13 residues in the CDR3. For the CDR3, the DNA is TGTGCCAGCAAGCACAGAAACACCGGGGAGCTGTTTTTT. This encodes CASKHRNTGELFF.

This clonotype showed up just a few times. The rearrangement joins TRBV14 to TRBJ1-1; a possible D gene is TRBD1 (6 bases). V lost 4 bases and J lost 8, with 14 bases in between. Per the germline V gene, CDR1 is SGHDN and CDR2 is FVKESK. The CDR3 runs 13 residues. DNA for the CDR3: TGTGCCAGCAGCCTTTTCAGGGGAGGGGAAGCTTTCTTT. Translated, it gives CASSLFRGGEAFF.

This clonotype was picked up many times. The chain couples TRBV7-9 to TRBJ1-3; D is ambiguous. Germline V lookup: CDR1 SEHNR, CDR2 FQNEAQ (reference sequence). The CDR3 contains 13 residues. The V gene lost 4 bases and the J gene lost 2 bases, with 6 bases spanning the gap. CDR3 bases: TGTGCCAGCAGCTCCCCAGCTGGAAACACCATATATTTT. Protein: CASSSPAGNTIYF.

This clonotype was detected ten times or more. The J gene is TRBJ1-6, the V gene TRBV7-2; D is uncertain. The CDR3 is made up of 16 amino acids. V lost 1 base and J 5 bases, leaving 12 bases between the germline ends. Germline V lookup: CDR1 SGHTA, CDR2 FQGNSA. The CDR3 protein is CASSLVVGGNNSPLHF. CDR3 coding DNA: TGTGCCAGCAGCTTAGTTGTGGGTGGTAATAATTCACCCCTCCACTTT.

This clonotype was found many times. The V call is TRBV20-1, the J call TRBJ2-1; 7 positions agree with TRBD2. The CDR3 is 15 residues long. Germline V lookup: CDR1 DFQATT, CDR2 SNEGSKA (reference sequence). The CDR3 DNA reads TGCAGCTGGGCGGCCGGCGGGGGCTCCTACAATGAGCAGTTCTTC. It encodes CSWAAGGGSYNEQFF.

Remarks on this clonotype: Sequence at one end of the junction differs from germline and may be a read error. The chain combines TRBV5-5 with TRBJ2-1, with 8 nucleotides matching TRBD2. The germline V gene has CDR1 SGHKS and CDR2 YYEKEE (reference sequence). The CDR3 loop spans 14 amino acids. Here the CDR3 reads CASSLRLAGFGRIF. CDR3 nucleotides: TGTGCCAGCAGCTTGAGGCTAGCGGGTTTCGGGAGGATCTTC.

In this sample, this clonotype turned up a few times. The chain's CDR3 is CASSFRESYNEQFF. DNA of the CDR3: TGTGCCAGCAGCTTCCGCGAGTCCTACAATGAGCAGTTCTTC. This rearrangement joins TRBV5-5 to TRBJ2-1; D is uncertain. CDR3 length: 14 residues. V lost 2 bases, J lost 1 base, and 7 bases lay in between. CDR1 SGHKS and CDR2 YYEKEE come from the germline V gene (reference sequence).

In DNA, the CDR3 is TGTGCCAGCAGCCCGAGACTAGCGGGAGCCAGAGATACGCAGTATTTT. It codes for CASSPRLAGARDTQYF. The J gene is TRBJ2-3, the V gene TRBV7-9; 12 bases align to TRBD2. Germline V CDR1 and CDR2: SEHNR, FQNEAQ (reference sequence). V gave up 5 bases and J gave up 5 bases; unmatched junction bases: 8. The CDR3 spans 16 residues.

This chain connects TRBV19 to TRBJ2-3; D is perhaps TRBD1 or TRBD2 (5 bases each). The CDR3 covers 17 residues. Germline V gene sequence: CDR1 LNHDA, CDR2 SQIVND (reference sequence). The V gene lost 6 bases and the J gene lost 3 bases, with 22 bases spanning the gap. The CDR3 DNA reads as TGTGCCAGTAGCCACCGCTTCGGGACGCCTGGGACAGATACGCAGTATTTT. This translates into CASSHRFGTPGTDTQYF. Based on the CDR3 plus reference TRBV19 and TRBJ2-3, the full variable domain is DGGITQSPKYLFRKEGQNVTLSCEQNLNHDAMYWYRQDPGQGLRLIYYSQIVNDFQKGDIAEGYSVSREKKESFPLTVTSAQKNPTAFYLCASSHRFGTPGTDTQYFGPGTRLTVL.